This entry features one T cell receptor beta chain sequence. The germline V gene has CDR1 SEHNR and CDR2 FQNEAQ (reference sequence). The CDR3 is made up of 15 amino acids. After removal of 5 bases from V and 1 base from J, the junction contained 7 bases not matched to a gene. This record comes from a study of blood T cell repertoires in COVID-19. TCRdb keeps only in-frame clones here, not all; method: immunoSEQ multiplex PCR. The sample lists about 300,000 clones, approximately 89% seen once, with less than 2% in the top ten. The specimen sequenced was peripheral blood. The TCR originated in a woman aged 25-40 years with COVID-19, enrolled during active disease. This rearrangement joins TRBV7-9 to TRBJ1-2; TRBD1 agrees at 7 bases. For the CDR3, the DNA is TGTGCCAGCAGCCCTCAGGGGGGAGGTAACTATGGCTACACCTTC. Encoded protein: CASSPQGGGNYGYTF.